The entry that follows covers one T cell receptor beta chain sequence. The source of the sample is a study of shared clonotypes between healthy human individuals. At the deep level, the assay was run. On sorted subsets, replicate PCRs used 200 to 250 ng DNA, or approximately 33,000 T cell genomes. Per the original data handling: Junction-only immunoSEQ sequences carried no quality scores, so filtering differed. Libraries were prepared by immunoSEQ multiplex PCR; TCRdb keeps only in-frame clonotypes and omits some of them. The V and J calls and clone size were taken over from that table, and D and trimming were inferred from the DNA. The table lists 450,000 to 700,000 clones, roughly 95% of them singletons, with roughly 0.1% in the top ten. The germline CDR1 and CDR2 sequences are SGHVS and FQNEAQ. This CDR3 is built from 16 residues. Trimming shortened V by 1 base and J by 11 bases, and 21 bases separated the two germline ends.

Naive CD8 cells were CD45RO-negative, positively selected for CCR7, excluding terminally differentiated effector memory CD45RA+ cells. Sequenced input: naive CD8+ T cells sorted from blood. The sequence was collected from a woman in her twenties or thirties in good health. This chain connects TRBV7-8 to TRBJ1-5; D may be TRBD1 (5 bases). CDR3 coding DNA: TGTGCCAGCAGCTTAGGAGGGTCGGGACCAGTCCAGTCCCAGCATTTT. It translates to CASSLGGSGPVQSQHF.